This TCR beta chain was sequenced during a study of blood T cells in healthy people across ages. A second PCR, run for about 6 to 11 cycles, used a sample-barcoded 5' primer plus a J-beta primer mix. Every molecule of cDNA carried a tag from a template-switch adaptor with 12 random nucleotides. TCRdb redid the calling of the 5' RACE reads with MiXCR, one entry per CDR3 protein. The top ten clones hold 18% of a sample with under 1,000,000 distinct CDR3 sequences, about half of them seen once. This CDR3 comprises 12 residues. Per germline, CDR1 MNHEY and CDR2 SMNVEV (reference sequence). V lost 5 bases, J lost 10 bases, and 3 bases stayed unmatched. A word on this clonotype: Its cognate antigen is unknown.

Study-level results: The recorded TCR beta diversity per million T cells decreased in a roughly linear manner with age. With unsorted PBMCs, a conclusive comparison of naive versus antigen-experienced cells was not possible. Both higher diversity and more naive CD4+ cells marked long-lived donors when set against aged donors.

The V call is TRBV27, the J call TRBJ2-1; TRBD2 matches at 9 bases. The sequence derives from an elderly man in good health. The sample consisted of blood. CDR3 loop: CASSVGLAEQFF. CDR3 nucleotides: TGTGCCAGCAGTGTCGGACTAGCGGAGCAGTTCTTC.